This TCR beta chain derives from a study of blood T cell repertoires in COVID-19. Unmatched junction bases numbered 12, after V lost 2 bases and J lost 4 bases. Per germline, CDR1 KGHDR and CDR2 SFDVKD. The CDR3 spans 18 residues. Here immunoSEQ multiplex PCR was the method, and the copy in TCRdb shows in-frame clones only, minus some. The table includes 140,000 to 150,000 clones, 87% detected once. The age range of participants was about 18 to 100 years, with residence in about two dozen US areas. Categorization into cohorts depended on clinical history that participants reported. In Cohort 3, a recovered donor had either two negative PCRs, clearance, or symptom resolution.

This chain joins TRBV24-1 and TRBJ2-1; 8 nucleotides line up with TRBD2. The TCR was taken from a man aged 55-75 years who had recovered from COVID-19. The specimen was PBMCs or T cells enriched from blood (not recorded which). DNA of the CDR3: TGTGCCACCAGTGATTCTCTAAGTCCCGGGACTAGTTACAATGAGCAGTTCTTC. As protein: CATSDSLSPGTSYNEQFF.